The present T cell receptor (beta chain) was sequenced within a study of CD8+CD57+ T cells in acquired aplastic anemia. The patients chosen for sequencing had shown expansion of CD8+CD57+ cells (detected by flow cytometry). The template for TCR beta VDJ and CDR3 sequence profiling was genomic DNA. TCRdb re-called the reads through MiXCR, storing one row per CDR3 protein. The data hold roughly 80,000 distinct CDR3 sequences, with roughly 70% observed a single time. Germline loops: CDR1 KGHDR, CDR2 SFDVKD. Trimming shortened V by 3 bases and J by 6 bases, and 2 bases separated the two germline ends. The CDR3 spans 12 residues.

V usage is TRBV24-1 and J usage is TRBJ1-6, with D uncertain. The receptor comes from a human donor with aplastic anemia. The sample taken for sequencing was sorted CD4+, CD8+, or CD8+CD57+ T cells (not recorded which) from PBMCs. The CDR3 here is CATSDGNSPLHF. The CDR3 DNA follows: TGTGCCACCAGTGATGGTAATTCACCCCTCCACTTT.